The 22 T cell receptor beta chains in this list originate from one sample, sequenced in a study of blood T cell repertoires in COVID-19. The assay was immunoSEQ multiplex PCR, and TCRdb's table has in-frame clones only and misses some. This sample has 200,000 to 300,000 clones, with about 91% found just once. The sample consisted of peripheral blood. The receptors here all came from a woman between 25 and 40 years old with COVID-19, enrolled during active disease.

The CDR3 DNA reads as TGCGCCAGCAGCCAATCGGCGGGTACAAACACCGGGGAGCTGTTTTTT. Protein: CASSQSAGTNTGELFF. The rearrangement joins TRBV4-3 to TRBJ2-2; possibly TRBD2 for D (5 bases). Trimming left V 2 bases short and J 2 bases short, with 12 bases between. The CDR3 runs 16 residues. Germline CDR1 is LGHNA and CDR2 is YSLEER.

The CDR3: CASSPLGGATEAFF. DNA of the CDR3: TGTGCCAGCAGCCCCCTAGGGGGGGCCACTGAAGCTTTCTTT. The chain employs TRBV11-2 and TRBJ1-1, with D maybe TRBD1 (6 bases). V dropped 5 bases and J dropped 4 bases, with 14 bases sitting between them. Per germline, CDR1 SGHAT and CDR2 FQNNGV. The CDR3 is 14 amino acids.

This chain links TRBV28 with TRBJ1-2, with 8 bases matching TRBD1. V gave up 5 bases and J gave up 7 bases; unmatched junction bases: 9. The CDR3 is 14 amino acids. Per germline, CDR1 MDHEN and CDR2 SYDVKM. The CDR3 reads CASSTSDRARGYTF. The CDR3 coding sequence is TGTGCCAGCAGTACCTCGGACAGGGCGCGTGGCTACACCTTC.

J is TRBJ2-3 and V is TRBV4-3; 10 positions agree with TRBD2. Unmatched junction bases numbered 7, after V lost 3 bases and J lost 4 bases. The germline gives CDR1 LGHNA, CDR2 YSLEER. The CDR3 is 16 residues long. The CDR3 DNA follows: TGCGCCAGCAGCCAGGACGCCGGGACTAGCGCAGATACGCAGTATTTT. It encodes CASSQDAGTSADTQYF.

V usage is TRBV27 and J usage is TRBJ2-7; 7 positions agree with TRBD1. Per germline, CDR1 MNHEY and CDR2 SMNVEV (reference sequence). The CDR3 consists of 16 residues. The trim removed 6 bases at V and 0 bases at J, leaving 11 bases unmatched. As DNA, the CDR3 is TGTGCCAGCAGCCGACAGGGCGCCCCCTCCTCCTACGAGCAGTACTTC. This encodes CASSRQGAPSSYEQYF.

V and J are TRBV7-5 and TRBJ2-3; the table's D call TRBD2 went unverified against the DNA. TRBV7-5 is marked as a pseudogene. The CDR3 is 16 residues long. DNA of the CDR3: TGTGCCAGAAGCTCCGTTAGCGGGAGTAGCACAGATACGCAGTATTTT. This gives the protein CARSSVSGSSTDTQYF.

This clone was detected only once. J is TRBJ2-1 and V is TRBV19; 8 nucleotides match TRBD1. The CDR3 extends over 16 amino acids. V lost 1 base and J lost 9; bases outside the gene matches: 11. Per the germline V gene, CDR1 is LNHDA and CDR2 is SQIVND (reference sequence). CDR3 amino acids: CASSIGVGTGFSEQFF. The CDR3 DNA reads as TGTGCCAGTAGTATAGGGGTGGGGACAGGCTTTAGTGAGCAGTTCTTC.

The rearrangement links TRBV20-1 to TRBJ2-1, with 7 bases aligning to TRBD1. This CDR3 spans 13 amino acids. V dropped 3 bases and J dropped 2; count of bases not matched to a gene: 1. CDR1 is DFQATT and CDR2 is SNEGSKA in the germline V gene (reference sequence). CDR3 bases: TGCAGTGCTAGTGGGACAGCCTACAATGAGCAGTTCTTC. As protein: CSASGTAYNEQFF.

This chain uses TRBV6-5 with TRBJ2-7; maybe TRBD1 (5 bases). CDR3 length equals 15 residues. Deletions cut 0 bases from V and 1 base from J, with 10 bases between. From germline, CDR1 is MNHEY and CDR2 SVGAGI. The CDR3 bases are TGTGCCAGCAGTTACTCGCTCGCAGGGTCCTACGAGCAGTACTTC. As protein: CASSYSLAGSYEQYF.

The CDR3 nucleotides are TGTGCCAGCAGCCCCTCAGGGTTATCCACAGATACGCAGTATTTT. Translation: CASSPSGLSTDTQYF. J is TRBJ2-3 and V is TRBV11-3; tentatively, D is TRBD1 (5 bases). The V gene's germline CDR1 is SGHNT and CDR2 YENEEA. This CDR3 is 15 amino acids long. The V and J ends lost 5 bases and 2 bases respectively, with 14 bases between them.

The V and J genes are TRBV11-2 and TRBJ1-2, with a weak D call TRBD1 (5 bases). The CDR3 length is 12 residues. The V end lost 2 bases, the J end lost 8 bases, and 9 bases lay between the germline ends. CDR1 is SGHAT, CDR2 FQNNGV, per germline. In DNA form, the CDR3 reads TGTGCCAGCAGCTTAATCAGGGCGGGCTACACCTTC. Protein: CASSLIRAGYTF.

V usage is TRBV11-3 and J usage is TRBJ2-2; tentatively, D is TRBD1 (7 bases). CDR1 and CDR2 from the germline V gene are SGHNT and YENEEA. The germline V and J ends were trimmed by 8 bases and 4 bases, with 17 bases remaining between them. The CDR3 extends over 15 amino acids. In nucleotides, the CDR3 is TGTGCCAGCGGACAGAGACAGGGAGGCACCGGGGAGCTGTTTTTT. Protein: CASGQRQGGTGELFF.

This clone was counted a single time. The CDR3 DNA sequence: TGTGCCAGCAGCCGACGATGGGGGGGTGGGGAGACCCAGTACTTC. The encoded protein is CASSRRWGGGETQYF. The chain combines TRBV27 with TRBJ2-5; 7 nucleotides match TRBD2. V shed 6 bases and J 5 bases; nucleotides not matched to a gene: 12. The CDR3 runs to 15 residues. CDR1 and CDR2 from the germline V gene are MNHEY and SMNVEV (reference sequence).

The rearrangement links TRBV9 to TRBJ2-3; 7 bases are shared with TRBD2. Germline V gives CDR1 SGDLS, CDR2 YYNGEE. This CDR3 has 15 amino acids. Trimming at V came to 0 bases and at J to 6 bases, leaving 7 bases not matched to a gene. CDR3 nucleotides: TGTGCCAGCAGCGTAGCGGCGGGAGCCCCGGATACGCAGTATTTT. Its protein is CASSVAAGAPDTQYF.

The chain links TRBV28 to TRBJ1-4, with 8 bases fitting TRBD1. CDR1 and CDR2 from the germline V gene are MDHEN and SYDVKM. The CDR3 loop spans 16 amino acids. The trim removed 3 bases at V and 4 bases at J, leaving 7 bases unmatched. The CDR3 nucleotides read TGTGCCAGCAGTTTTCTCCAGGGGGCTCTTAATGAAAAACTGTTTTTT. Its translation: CASSFLQGALNEKLFF.

In its sample, this clone was seen once. The rearrangement links TRBV28 to TRBJ1-2; TRBD1 matches at 7 bases. CDR1 and CDR2 (germline): MDHEN, SYDVKM. The junction had 8 bases not matched to a gene; V was cut back by 5 bases and J by 2 bases. This CDR3 is 15 amino acids long. The CDR3 protein is CASSLTGRQNYGYTF. CDR3 in DNA: TGTGCCAGCAGTCTGACAGGGAGACAGAACTATGGCTACACCTTC.

This chain joins TRBV18 and TRBJ2-7; 7 positions match TRBD1. Unmatched junction bases numbered 4, after V lost 2 bases and J lost 3 bases. The CDR3 is 14 amino acids. The germline gives CDR1 KGHSH, CDR2 LQKENI. The CDR3 DNA reads TGTGCCAGCTCACCAGGGGGACAGTTCTACGAGCAGTACGTC. Amino acid sequence: CASSPGGQFYEQYV.

As to this clone: The germline gene is not matched at one end of the junction; a read error may be the cause. The J gene is TRBJ1-2, the V gene TRBV14; D is uncertain. The CDR3 contains 12 residues. Germline CDR1 is SGHDN and CDR2 is FVKESK. The CDR3 here is CASSLLRGATFF. The CDR3 bases are TGTGCCAGCAGCCTACTCCGGGGTGCAACCTTCTTC.

The chain uses TRBV3-1 (or the pseudogene TRBV3-2) and TRBJ1-4; D is uncertain. The CDR3 totals 15 residues. V was pared by 1 base and J by 11 bases, with 17 bases between. Germline CDR1 is LGHDT and CDR2 is YNNKEL (reference sequence). Here the CDR3 reads CASSQGRAPQGKLFF. The CDR3 DNA is TGTGCCAGCAGCCAAGGGCGGGCGCCCCAAGGGAAACTGTTTTTT.

Concerning this clone: One end of the junction does not line up with germline, which may come from a read error. The CDR3 spells CASSLSGGADEQFF. The CDR3 bases are TGTGCTAGCAGCTTATCGGGGGGGGCCGATGAGCAGTTCTTC. The rearrangement uses TRBV7-7 and TRBJ2-1; 8 bases fit TRBD2. Germline-derived CDR1 and CDR2 are SSHAT and FNYEAQ (reference sequence). This CDR3 spans 14 amino acids.

The chain couples TRBV6-2 or TRBV6-3 to TRBJ1-2; no reliable D call. Germline V gene lookup returns CDR1 MNHEY and CDR2 SVGEGT. V was cut by 6 bases and J by 0 bases, with 11 bases left in between. The CDR3 is made up of 14 amino acids. This chain's CDR3 is CASSSDGANYGYTF. The CDR3 region has the DNA TGTGCCAGCAGCTCGGACGGGGCTAACTATGGCTACACCTTC.

Here the CDR3 DNA reads TGTGCCAACAGCAGGGCGACTGAAGCTTTCTTT. This encodes CANSRATEAFF. The rearrangement links TRBV2 to TRBJ1-1, with D possibly TRBD1 on 5 matching bases. V was pared by 10 bases and J by 5 bases, with 11 bases between. Germline CDR1 reads SNHLY; CDR2 reads FYNNEI. The length of the CDR3 is 11 residues.